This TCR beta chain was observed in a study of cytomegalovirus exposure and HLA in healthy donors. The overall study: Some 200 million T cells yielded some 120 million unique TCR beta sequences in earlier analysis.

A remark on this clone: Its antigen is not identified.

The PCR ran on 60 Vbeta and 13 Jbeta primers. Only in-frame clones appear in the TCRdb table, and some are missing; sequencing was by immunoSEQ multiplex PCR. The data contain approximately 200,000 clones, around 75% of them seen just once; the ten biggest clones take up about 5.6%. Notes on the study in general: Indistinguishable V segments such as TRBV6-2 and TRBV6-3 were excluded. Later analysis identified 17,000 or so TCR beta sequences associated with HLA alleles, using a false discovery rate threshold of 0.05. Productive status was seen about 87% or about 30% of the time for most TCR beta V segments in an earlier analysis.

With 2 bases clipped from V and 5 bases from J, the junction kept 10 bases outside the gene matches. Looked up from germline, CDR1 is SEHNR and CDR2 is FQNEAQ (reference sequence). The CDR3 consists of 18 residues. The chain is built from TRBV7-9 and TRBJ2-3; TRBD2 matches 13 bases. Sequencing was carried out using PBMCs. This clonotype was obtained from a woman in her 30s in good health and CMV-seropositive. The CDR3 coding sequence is TGTGCCAGCAGCTTAACAATAGGACTAGCGGGAGTTATAGATACGCAGTATTTT. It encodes CASSLTIGLAGVIDTQYF. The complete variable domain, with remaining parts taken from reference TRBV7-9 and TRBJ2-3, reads DTGVSQNPRHKITKRGQNVTFRCDPISEHNRLYWYRQTLGQGPEFLTYFQNEAQLEKSRLLSDRFSAERPKGSFSTLEIQRTEQGDSAMYLCASSLTIGLAGVIDTQYFGPGTRLTVL.